Listed below are T cell receptor beta chains from one sample, sequenced in a study of CD4 T cells in relation to SARS-CoV-2 and coronaviruses. Sequencing used immunoSEQ multiplex PCR; TCRdb keeps in-frame clones, though not all of them. The sample shows around 65,000 clones, over 80% of them seen only once. The source material was memory CD4+ T cells from PBMCs. These receptors originate from a human donor in good health. Both conserved end residues are part of each CDR3. Fields, in order: J gene, clone size, D gene, V gene, CDR3 protein, CDR3 DNA. The D gene is left open where the match is weak. The listing skips clone size in some rows; elsewhere it reads once, few, many or a size class.

TRBJ2-3,-,TRBD2,TRBV7-9,CASVPGPTSSGSADTQYF,TGTGCCAGCGTACCAGGGCCGACCTCTAGCGGGTCGGCCGATACGCAGTATTTT
TRBJ1-6,-,-,TRBV5-1,CASSELSPGNSPLHF,TGCGCCAGCAGCGAGCTAAGCCCGGGGAATTCACCCCTCCACTTT
TRBJ2-1,-,TRBD2,TRBV18,CASSPQAGEGNNEQFF,TGTGCCAGCTCACCCCAAGCGGGAGAGGGTAACAATGAGCAGTTCTTC
TRBJ2-1,once,TRBD2,TRBV28,CASSLLSAGSGPEQFF,TGTGCCAGCAGCCTCCTTTCAGCGGGGAGCGGGCCTGAGCAGTTCTTC
TRBJ1-2,-,TRBD1,TRBV6-1,CASTGTEVGYGYTF,TGTGCCAGCACAGGGACAGAGGTCGGCTATGGCTACACCTTC
TRBJ1-5,-,-,TRBV28,CATYREGNQPQHF,TGTGCCACATACAGGGAGGGCAATCAGCCCCAGCATTTT
TRBJ2-3,-,-,TRBV19,CATSQGNAKDTQYF,TGTGCCACCTCTCAGGGTAATGCCAAAGATACGCAGTATTTT
TRBJ1-1,once,-,TRBV28,CASSLGEAFF,TGTGCCAGCAGTTTGGGTGAAGCTTTCTTT
TRBJ1-6,-,-,TRBV6-2/TRBV6-3,CASSRGDNSPLHF,TGTGCCAGCAGCCGGGGAGACAATTCACCCCTCCACTTT
TRBJ2-7,-,TRBD1,TRBV12-3/TRBV12-4,CASGHRGRGEQYF,TGTGCCAGCGGCCACAGGGGGCGCGGGGAGCAGTACTTC
TRBJ1-1,-,-,TRBV18,CASSLTGLIAEAFF,TGTGCCAGCTCACTTACAGGGCTTATCGCTGAAGCTTTCTTT
TRBJ1-3,-,-,TRBV5-1,CASSVGTTGNTIYF,TGCGCCAGCAGCGTCGGGACGACTGGAAACACCATATATTTT
TRBJ2-3,-,TRBD2,TRBV7-2,CASSFGGADTQYF,TGTGCCAGCAGCTTCGGGGGGGCAGATACGCAGTATTTT
TRBJ2-2,-,-,TRBV5-1,CASRGGSGDTGELFF,TGCGCCAGCAGGGGGGGTAGCGGCGACACCGGGGAGCTGTTTTTT
TRBJ1-5,medium-sized,-,TRBV4-3,CASSQAIQGDQPQHF,TGCGCCAGCAGCCAAGCAATACAGGGTGATCAGCCCCAGCATTTT
TRBJ2-7,-,-,TRBV29-1,CSVELEDEQYF,TGCAGCGTTGAACTAGAGGACGAGCAGTACTTC
TRBJ2-7,-,-,TRBV28,CASSSDRYGQYF,TGTGCCAGCAGTTCGGACAGATATGGGCAGTACTTC
TRBJ2-4,-,-,TRBV20-1,CSASDRLAKNIQYF,TGCAGTGCTAGTGACAGACTAGCCAAAAACATTCAGTACTTC
TRBJ2-3,-,-,TRBV5-1,CASSLASANTDTQYF,TGCGCCAGCAGTTTGGCCAGCGCGAACACAGATACGCAGTATTTT
TRBJ2-5,-,TRBD2,TRBV9,CASSVLAGETQYF,TGTGCCAGCAGCGTCCTAGCGGGAGAGACCCAGTACTTC
TRBJ2-3,-,-,TRBV29-1,CSASRTTSTDTQYF,TGCAGCGCCTCCCGAACGACTAGCACAGATACGCAGTATTTT
TRBJ1-2,-,-,TRBV2,CASSPETVGYTF,TGTGCCAGCAGTCCCGAGACCGTTGGCTACACCTTC
TRBJ1-2,-,TRBD1,TRBV7-2,CASSTRQGTHYGYTF,TGTGCCAGCAGCACTCGACAGGGAACCCACTATGGCTACACCTTC
TRBJ2-5,-,-,TRBV9,CASAREGAMDF,TGTGCCAGCGCAAGGGAGGGGGCGATGGACTTC
TRBJ2-7,few,-,TRBV14,CASSPRRDSSYEQYF,TGTGCCAGCAGCCCCCGACGGGATAGCTCCTACGAGCAGTACTTC
TRBJ1-1,few,-,TRBV7-9,CASSLVGRNTEAFF,TGTGCCAGCAGCTTAGTGGGTAGGAACACTGAAGCTTTCTTT
TRBJ2-1,-,-,TRBV30,CAWILKGGRNEQFF,TGTGCCTGGATTTTAAAAGGGGGGCGTAATGAGCAGTTCTTC
TRBJ2-2,few,-,TRBV2,CASREQGTGELFF,TGTGCCAGCAGGGAACAGGGCACCGGGGAGCTGTTTTTT
TRBJ1-2,-,-,TRBV5-4,CASSLAGVIYYGYTF,TGTGCCAGCAGCTTGGCAGGGGTGATCTATTATGGCTACACCTTC
TRBJ1-5,-,TRBD1,TRBV7-2,CASSTGTGNQPQHF,TGTGCCAGCAGCACTGGGACAGGGAATCAGCCCCAGCATTTT
TRBJ2-2,-,-,TRBV29-1,CSATVTGELFF,TGCAGCGCGACAGTGACCGGGGAGCTGTTTTTT
TRBJ2-3,-,-,TRBV2,CASSDSTFTDTQYF,TGTGCCAGCTCGGACAGTACCTTCACAGATACGCAGTATTTT
TRBJ1-2,-,-,TRBV19,CASSQGTFRYGYTF,TGTGCCAGTAGTCAAGGGACGTTCCGCTATGGCTACACCTTC
TRBJ2-2,-,TRBD1,TRBV5-1,CASSPTGNPGELFF,TGCGCCAGCAGCCCGACAGGGAATCCCGGGGAGCTGTTTTTT
TRBJ2-7,-,-,TRBV7-2,CASSSPGLSYEQYF,TGTGCCAGCAGCTCCCCGGGACTCTCCTACGAGCAGTACTTC
TRBJ1-4,-,TRBD1,TRBV24-1,CATSDPRTGVEKLFF,TGTGCCACCAGTGATCCCCGGACAGGGGTTGAAAAACTGTTTTTT
TRBJ2-1,-,-,TRBV12-3/TRBV12-4,CASRHGHPNEQFF,TGTGCCAGCAGACACGGACATCCCAATGAGCAGTTCTTC
TRBJ1-1,-,-,TRBV6-2/TRBV6-3,CASSPSGRLNTEAFF,TGTGCCAGCAGTCCCTCCGGACGGTTGAACACTGAAGCTTTCTTT
TRBJ2-5,-,TRBD2,TRBV3-1/TRBV3-2,CASRKLAGGWTQYF,TGTGCCAGCAGGAAACTAGCGGGGGGTTGGACCCAGTACTTC
TRBJ2-1,once,TRBD1,TRBV19,CASSIEATGLEQFF,TGTGCCAGTAGTATAGAGGCGACAGGGCTTGAGCAGTTCTTC
TRBJ1-4,-,TRBD1,TRBV3-1/TRBV3-2,CASSHQRQGYNEKLFF,TGTGCCAGCAGCCACCAACGACAGGGGTATAATGAAAAACTGTTTTTT
TRBJ2-2,-,-,TRBV5-1,CASSPGVTAGELFF,TGCGCCAGCAGCCCCGGGGTGACGGCCGGGGAGCTGTTTTTT
TRBJ1-2,-,TRBD1,TRBV5-4,CASSGGQGRWGYTF,TGTGCCAGCAGCGGAGGACAGGGGAGATGGGGCTACACCTTC
TRBJ1-1,-,TRBD1,TRBV28,CASSFGPGQPSPGTEAFF,TGTGCCAGCAGTTTTGGGCCGGGACAGCCGTCCCCCGGCACTGAAGCTTTCTTT
TRBJ2-5,-,TRBD2,TRBV29-1,CSVGTSRETQYF,TGCAGCGTGGGGACTAGCAGGGAGACCCAGTACTTC
TRBJ2-5,-,TRBD2,TRBV7-3,CASSFAGEETQYF,TGTGCCAGCAGCTTCGCGGGGGAAGAGACCCAGTACTTC
TRBJ1-1,-,TRBD1,TRBV3-1/TRBV3-2,CASSQDPDRGTSFF,TGTGCCAGCAGCCAAGACCCCGACAGGGGGACAAGTTTCTTT
TRBJ1-4,-,-,TRBV7-9,CASTRDEEKLFF,TGTGCCAGCACCAGGGATGAGGAAAAACTGTTTTTT
TRBJ1-1,-,-,TRBV7-3,CASSLTSYSEAFF,TGTGCCAGCAGCTTAACCAGTTACTCTGAAGCTTTCTTT
TRBJ1-6,-,-,TRBV3-1/TRBV3-2,CASSSQNSPLHF,TGTGCCAGCAGCTCACAGAATTCACCCCTCCACTTT
TRBJ1-5,-,-,TRBV2,CASTRGGGGQPQHF,TGTGCCAGCACCAGAGGAGGAGGCGGCCAGCCCCAGCATTTT
TRBJ1-1,once,-,TRBV7-2,CASSLVAGLLNTEAFF,TGTGCCAGCAGCTTAGTCGCAGGACTGCTGAACACTGAAGCTTTCTTT
TRBJ1-2,once,-,TRBV29-1,CSVLGEGYGYTF,TGCAGCGTTCTGGGGGAGGGCTATGGCTACACCTTC
TRBJ2-7,-,TRBD2,TRBV28,CASSRPGLAGGPYEQYF,TGTGCCAGCAGCAGACCTGGACTAGCGGGCGGACCCTACGAGCAGTACTTC
TRBJ2-2,-,TRBD2,TRBV3-1/TRBV3-2,CASSPWTSGGTGELFF,TGTGCCAGCAGCCCCTGGACTAGCGGCGGCACCGGGGAGCTGTTTTTT
TRBJ1-5,-,-,TRBV24-1,CATSDGRNQPQHF,TGTGCCACCAGTGATGGTAGGAATCAGCCCCAGCATTTT
TRBJ1-5,-,TRBD1,TRBV5-5,CASSSLTGDQPQHF,TGTGCCAGCAGCTCATTGACAGGGGATCAGCCCCAGCATTTT